Listed below are T cell receptor beta chains from one sample, sequenced in a study of cytotoxic CD8 clonotypes in ibrutinib-treated CLL. Assay: immunoSEQ multiplex PCR; the TCRdb copy retains only in-frame clones and omits some. The table lists around 70,000 clones, 75% to 95% of them singletons. The sample in question was PBMCs, obtained after 12 months of ibrutinib treatment. The source is a human donor with chronic lymphocytic leukemia. Each CDR3 is given with its conserved first and last residue. The D gene is left open where the match is weak. Clone size appears in some rows only: once, few, many, or a class for an expanded clone.

TRBD2 | TRBJ2-3 | . | TRBV5-1 | CASSLGLARGTDTQYF | TGCGCCAGCAGCTTGGGACTAGCGAGAGGCACAGATACGCAGTATTTT
TRBD2 | TRBJ2-1 | . | TRBV5-1 | CASSLGTSGRAVNEQFF | TGCGCCAGCAGCTTGGGGACTAGCGGGAGGGCCGTTAATGAGCAGTTCTTC
. | TRBJ2-7 | . | TRBV7-9 | CASSQGTYKAYEQYF | TGTGCCAGCAGCCAGGGGACGTACAAAGCCTACGAGCAGTACTTC
TRBD1 | TRBJ1-1 | . | TRBV10-1 | CASSVHRGSEAFF | TGCGCCAGCAGCGTACACAGGGGGTCTGAAGCTTTCTTT
. | TRBJ1-1 | . | TRBV7-3 | CASSSSGAMNTEAFF | TGTGCCAGCAGCAGCTCCGGGGCCATGAACACTGAAGCTTTCTTT
. | TRBJ2-7 | once | TRBV11-1 | CASSLSGRTYEQYF | TGTGCCAGCAGCCTCTCGGGACGAACCTACGAGCAGTACTTC
TRBD1 | TRBJ1-1 | . | TRBV2 | CASSRQGAQSRGTEAFF | TGTGCCAGCAGTCGTCAGGGGGCGCAGTCCCGGGGCACTGAAGCTTTCTTT
. | TRBJ1-5 | few | TRBV30 | CAWSVSSAGNQPQHF | TGTGCCTGGAGTGTGTCATCAGCAGGCAATCAGCCCCAGCATTTT
. | TRBJ1-1 | . | TRBV19 | CASSTWADDMNTEAFF | TGTGCCAGTAGTACCTGGGCTGACGACATGAACACTGAAGCTTTCTTT
TRBD2 | TRBJ2-7 | . | TRBV7-8 | CASSLGLAGGPGEQYF | TGTGCCAGCAGCCTCGGACTAGCGGGAGGGCCTGGCGAGCAGTACTTC
. | TRBJ1-1 | few | TRBV18 | CASLGGNTEAFF | TGTGCCAGCTTGGGGGGGAACACTGAAGCTTTCTTT
. | TRBJ1-2 | . | TRBV27 | CASRPGGATYGYTF | TGTGCCAGCAGGCCCGGGGGGGCAACCTATGGCTACACCTTC
. | TRBJ2-7 | once | TRBV15 | CATSSSLSYEQYF | TGTGCCACCAGCAGTTCACTTTCCTACGAGCAGTACTTC
TRBD2 | TRBJ2-1 | . | TRBV30 | CAWSLSALAGGSSYNEQFF | TGTGCCTGGAGTCTCTCCGCCCTAGCGGGGGGGAGCTCCTACAATGAGCAGTTCTTC
. | TRBJ1-5 | . | TRBV6-5 | CASRPHRDDQPQHF | TGTGCCAGCAGACCTCACAGGGATGATCAGCCCCAGCATTTT
. | TRBJ2-2 | . | TRBV4-1 | CASSRGGLNTGELFF | TGCGCCAGCAGCCGTGGAGGGCTGAACACCGGGGAGCTGTTTTTT
. | TRBJ1-2 | few | TRBV4-1 | CASSRPNGNYGYTF | TGCGCCAGCAGCCGACCTAACGGAAACTATGGCTACACCTTC
. | TRBJ1-1 | . | TRBV6-5 | CASSFLGGNTEAFF | TGTGCCAGCAGTTTCTTGGGAGGTAACACTGAAGCTTTCTTT
. | TRBJ2-2 | once | TRBV6-6 | CASSPDELLSLGELFF | TGTGCCAGCAGTCCTGACGAGCTGCTAAGCTTGGGGGAGCTGTTTTTT
. | TRBJ1-2 | few | TRBV7-2 | CASSPGTKFRYGYTF | TGTGCCAGCAGCCCCGGGACGAAGTTTCGCTATGGCTACACCTTC
. | TRBJ2-5 | . | TRBV19 | CASSTRRIGPETQYF | TGTGCCAGTAGTACCCGCAGAATCGGACCGGAGACCCAGTACTTC
. | TRBJ1-6 | . | TRBV27 | CASSWGGWDNSPLHF | TGTGCCAGCAGTTGGGGGGGGTGGGATAATTCACCCCTCCACTTT